These 22 T cell receptor beta chains share one sample of origin, sequenced in a study of shared clonotypes between healthy human individuals. Sequenced by immunoSEQ multiplex PCR; TCRdb stores in-frame clones only, minus some. The sample shows over a million clones, more than 75% of them seen only once. What was sequenced was memory CD4+ T cells from PBMCs. Subset defined: CD45RA-negative fraction. These receptor sequences come from a man aged 18-30 years in good health. Some clones in this sample may be carry-over from other donors' samples.

The chain carries TRBV5-1 and TRBJ1-6; 8 bases are shared with TRBD1. Trimming at V came to 3 bases and at J to 7 bases, leaving 9 bases not matched to a gene. Germline values: CDR1 SGHRS, CDR2 YFSETQ. The CDR3 is 16 amino acids. The CDR3 loop reads CASSSTGGEQNSPLHF. CDR3 DNA sequence: TGCGCCAGCAGCTCCACAGGGGGAGAACAAAATTCACCCCTCCACTTT.

A remark on this clone: A much larger clone lies one base from this, so it may be a read error. In the same sample, other DNA sequences code for this CDR3. The chain recombines TRBV28 with TRBJ1-2, with D possibly being TRBD1 (5 bases). V lost 2 bases to trimming and J lost 0 bases, with 7 bases between them. Germline assignment: CDR1 MDHEN and CDR2 SYDVKM. The CDR3 sequence is 14 residues long. CDR3 sequence: CASSLEGPNYGYTF. In nucleotides, the CDR3 is TGTGCCAGCAGTTTAGAGGGGCCTAACTATGGCTACACCTTC.

This chain uses TRBV21-1 with TRBJ2-7; the table assigns TRBD2, which was not confirmed against the DNA. TRBV21-1 represents a pseudogene. The CDR3 extends over 15 amino acids. The CDR3 DNA reads as TGTGCCAGCAGCAAACGGGACTTCCTGACCTACGAGCAGTACTTC. Residues: CASSKRDFLTYEQYF.

The table lists this clone with a count of one. Other DNA sequences within the sample encode an identical CDR3. The gene calls are TRBV9 and TRBJ2-3, with 10 positions matching TRBD2. The germline V gene encodes CDR1 SGDLS and CDR2 YYNGEE. This CDR3 has 16 amino acids. The trim removed 0 bases at V and 2 bases at J, leaving 3 bases unmatched. The CDR3 DNA reads as TGTGCCAGCAGCGTAGGGACTAGCGGTTACACAGATACGCAGTATTTT. It translates to CASSVGTSGYTDTQYF.

J is TRBJ2-1 and V is TRBV28, with 11 bases fitting TRBD1. V dropped 5 bases and J dropped 10; count of bases not matched to a gene: 7. There are 14 residues in the CDR3. Germline V gene sequence: CDR1 MDHEN, CDR2 SYDVKM. The CDR3 region is CASSPGQGVGEQFF. In nucleotides, the CDR3 is TGTGCCAGCAGTCCGGGACAGGGGGTAGGCGAGCAGTTCTTC.

This chain uses TRBV18 with TRBJ1-5, with 10 bases identical to TRBD1. The germline CDR1 and CDR2 sequences are KGHSH and LQKENI. V lost 6 bases and J lost 6; bases outside the gene matches: 8. This CDR3 spans 15 amino acids. The CDR3: CASSHDRGRIQPQHF. In DNA, the CDR3 is TGTGCCAGCTCCCACGACAGGGGGCGGATTCAGCCCCAGCATTTT.

This clone was seen just once. The chain carries TRBV18 and TRBJ1-1; 10 bases agree with TRBD1. Germline V lookup: CDR1 KGHSH, CDR2 LQKENI. The CDR3 consists of 17 residues. The V gene end was trimmed by 4 bases and the J gene end by 4 bases; junction bases not matched to a gene: 12. CDR3 sequence: CASSLSRDRGGGTEAFF. CDR3 sequence (DNA): TGTGCCAGCTCACTCAGCCGGGACAGGGGTGGGGGCACTGAAGCTTTCTTT.

V gene TRBV5-1 combines with J gene TRBJ2-5; D gene unclear. Trimming removed 3 bases at V and 5 bases at J, with 11 bases between. Germline V lookup: CDR1 SGHRS, CDR2 YFSETQ. CDR3 size: 13 residues. The CDR3 DNA reads as TGCGCCAGCAGCTCTTCAGGAAGCGAGACCCAGTACTTC. Protein product: CASSSSGSETQYF.

The chain has TRBV11-2 and TRBJ2-1, with 13 bases identical to TRBD2. CDR1 is SGHAT and CDR2 is FQNNGV in the germline V gene. Unmatched junction bases numbered 8, after V lost 5 bases and J lost 1 base. This CDR3 has 18 amino acids. In DNA, the CDR3 is TGTGCCAGCAGCCTCACGACTAGCGGGAGGATTTCCTACAATGAGCAGTTCTTC. It is translated as CASSLTTSGRISYNEQFF.

The CDR3, as DNA: TGTGCCAGCAGCTGGCAGAGGGTATCTGAGACCCAGTACTTC. It is translated as CASSWQRVSETQYF. The chain couples TRBV5-6 to TRBJ2-5; a possible D gene is TRBD2 (5 bases). V was shortened by 3 bases and J by 5 bases, with 14 bases between the two germline ends. Looked up from germline, CDR1 is SGHDT and CDR2 is YYEEEE. CDR3 length: 14 residues.

As for this clone: Distinct nucleotide sequences in the sample also encode this CDR3. V is TRBV9 and J is TRBJ2-3; a weak D match, TRBD2 (6 bases). V gave up 0 bases and J gave up 4 bases, with 9 bases separating them. CDR3 length: 14 amino acids. The germline V gene encodes CDR1 SGDLS and CDR2 YYNGEE. This chain's CDR3 is CASSVGRGSDTQYF. Written as DNA, the CDR3 is TGTGCCAGCAGCGTAGGGAGGGGATCAGATACGCAGTATTTT.

In nucleotides, the CDR3 is TGTGCCAGCAGCTACGGAGGTCCAGCTACCACAGATACGCAGTATTTT. Translated, it gives CASSYGGPATTDTQYF. The rearrangement links TRBV11-2 to TRBJ2-3; a weak D match, TRBD2 (5 bases). CDR1 is SGHAT, CDR2 FQNNGV, per germline. The CDR3 has 16 residues. V was clipped by 4 bases and J by 2 bases, with 16 bases between them.

V usage is TRBV10-3 and J usage is TRBJ1-2, with D possibly TRBD1 on 5 matching bases. Per germline, CDR1 ENHRY and CDR2 SYGVKD. V gave up 2 bases and J gave up 8 bases, with 15 bases separating them. The CDR3 spans 14 residues. The CDR3 region has the DNA TGTGCCATCAGTGAGGGCAGGGCGGAGAGCGGCTACACCTTC. Translating gives CAISEGRAESGYTF.

In its sample, this clone was seen once. This sequence joins TRBV4-3 and TRBJ1-4; 9 nucleotides line up with TRBD1. Germline-derived CDR1 and CDR2 are LGHNA and YSLEER. This CDR3 has 15 residues. J lost 4 bases, V lost 1 base, and 1 base had no gene match. CDR3 coding DNA: TGCGCCAGCAGCCAAGGGGACAGGGATAATGAAAAACTGTTTTTT. Protein sequence: CASSQGDRDNEKLFF.

The rearrangement joins TRBV28 to TRBJ1-5; the match to TRBD1 covers 8 bases. Germline V lookup: CDR1 MDHEN, CDR2 SYDVKM. The CDR3 is made up of 16 amino acids. J lost 6 bases, V lost 4 bases, and 11 bases had no gene match. DNA for the CDR3: TGTGCCAGCAGTTCCCAGGACAGGGTAAGTATTCAGCCCCAGCATTTT. Amino acid sequence: CASSSQDRVSIQPQHF.

This rearrangement joins TRBV4-1 to TRBJ1-5; no definite D call. V was cut by 1 base and J by 5 bases, with 6 bases left in between. Germline V gene data show CDR1 as MGHRA and CDR2 as YSYEKL. This CDR3 has 13 amino acids. CDR3 sequence: CASSQVGHQPQHF. CDR3 DNA sequence: TGCGCCAGCAGCCAAGTCGGACATCAGCCCCAGCATTTT.

This clone was observed a few times. The chain is built from TRBV7-3 and TRBJ2-5; weak D call: TRBD1 (6 bases). Germline V gives CDR1 SGHTA, CDR2 FQGTGA. The CDR3 sequence is 13 residues long. Trimming stripped 5 bases from V and 1 base from J, with 8 bases between. CDR3 coding DNA: TGTGCCAGCAGCAAACAGGGCCAAGAGACCCAGTACTTC. Translation: CASSKQGQETQYF.

The chain uses TRBV6-1 and TRBJ1-3, with D unresolved. Germline V gene sequence: CDR1 MNHNS, CDR2 SASEGT. The length of the CDR3 is 11 residues. Trimming left V 9 bases short and J 10 bases short, with 13 bases between. The CDR3 DNA is TGTGCCAGTTGGGGTCGGGAGACCATATATTTT. Its translation: CASWGRETIYF.

The V call is TRBV18, the J call TRBJ1-2; D is possibly TRBD1 (5 bases). V shed 5 bases and J shed 4 bases, with 11 bases lying between them. Germline V CDR1 and CDR2: KGHSH, LQKENI. This CDR3 spans 13 amino acids. The CDR3 region is CASSSGLGYGYTF. The CDR3 bases are TGTGCCAGCTCATCAGGGTTAGGCTATGGCTACACCTTC.

The chain employs TRBV7-3 and TRBJ2-1, with D possibly being TRBD2 (6 bases). With 4 bases removed from V and 7 bases from J, the gap between germline ends came to 11 bases. Germline V CDR1 and CDR2: SGHTA, FQGTGA. This CDR3 region has 13 residues. The DNA of the CDR3 is TGTGCCAGCAGCTACGGAGGGGAGAATGAGCAGTTCTTC. Translation: CASSYGGENEQFF.

As to this clone: Other DNA sequences in this specimen translate into the identical CDR3. CDR3 sequence: CASSIGTGNTEAFF. The CDR3 region has the DNA TGCGCCAGCAGCATCGGGACAGGGAACACTGAAGCTTTCTTT. The rearrangement joins TRBV5-1 to TRBJ1-1, with 8 bases matching TRBD1. The germline gives CDR1 SGHRS, CDR2 YFSETQ. V gave up 4 bases and J gave up 1 base; unmatched junction bases: 3. This CDR3 comprises 14 residues.

The rearrangement uses TRBV28 and TRBJ2-5, with 10 nucleotides matching TRBD2. CDR1 is MDHEN, CDR2 SYDVKM, per germline. The CDR3 consists of 17 residues. V gave up 5 bases and J gave up 5 bases; unmatched junction bases: 14. CDR3 protein: CASSQLSASGSHETQYF. For the CDR3, the DNA is TGTGCCAGCAGTCAACTTTCTGCTAGCGGGAGTCATGAGACCCAGTACTTC.